Presented here are 15 T cell receptor beta chains from one specimen sequenced in a study of tissue T cells after allogeneic stem cell transplantation. TCRdb keeps only in-frame clones here, not all; method: immunoSEQ multiplex PCR. The sample holds roughly 20,000 clones, more than 65% seen once. Sequencing was performed on blood. The receptors derive from a female BALB/c mouse in good health. As its MHC haplotype, the strain has H2-d.

Note on this clone: Gene names refer to mouse genes. Read sequence stops 1 residue before the CDR3 end, and the germline J gene provides the missing end. The rearrangement uses TRBV13-2 and TRBJ2-1; D is possibly TRBD2 (6 bases). The CDR3 is 16 residues long. With 0 bases removed from V and 1 base from J, the gap between germline ends came to 11 bases. Germline CDR1 NNHNN, CDR2 SYGAGS (reference sequence). The chain's CDR3 is CASGDATGINYAEQFF. CDR3 DNA, as far as it was read: TGTGCCAGCGGTGATGCCACTGGGATAAACTATGCTGAGCAGTTC.

Concerning this clone itself: Any gene name here is a mouse gene name. Read sequence stops 1 residue before the CDR3 end, and the germline J gene provides the missing end. The rearrangement joins TRBV3 to TRBJ2-5, with D tentatively TRBD1 (5 bases). CDR3 length: 14 amino acids. The germline gives CDR1 SNHLY, CDR2 FYNGKV (reference sequence). The V and J ends lost 2 bases and 5 bases respectively, with 11 bases between them. Partial CDR3 DNA: TGTGCCAGCAGCTTAAGCAGGGTCGGAGACACCCAGTAC. Translation: CASSLSRVGDTQY. The whole CDR3 region reads CASSLSRVGDTQYF.

For this clone: Germline and genes: mouse. The read ends 1 residue before the CDR3 terminus; that terminus is restored from the germline J gene. The chain recombines TRBV31 with TRBJ2-4; D possibly corresponds to TRBD1 (6 bases). The germline gives CDR1 GKSSPN, CDR2 SITVG. This CDR3 comprises 13 residues. The V end was cut by 4 bases, the J end by 1 base, with 9 bases between. This CDR3 reads CAWNRQGQNTLYF. The sequenced CDR3 bases are TGTGCCTGGAACCGACAGGGTCAAAACACCTTGTAC.

On this clone itself: Gene names are the mouse ones. The read ends 1 residue early relative to the CDR3; the germline J gene fills the gap. The V and J genes are TRBV13-1 and TRBJ1-6; the D gene is possibly TRBD1 (5 bases). TRBJ1-6 is marked as an open reading frame, function uncertain. CDR1 and CDR2 (germline): NSHNY, SYGAGN. Trimming removed 5 bases from V and 2 bases from J, with 8 bases in between. There are 14 residues in the CDR3. The CDR3 loop reads CASRSGTYNSPLYF. Incomplete CDR3 DNA: TGTGCCAGCAGGTCAGGGACCTATAATTCGCCCCTCTAC.

Points on this clone: The genes are named according to mouse. The CDR3 extends 1 residue past the end of the read, so its final part is completed from the germline J gene. The chain recombines TRBV20 with TRBJ2-1, with D tentatively TRBD1 (6 bases). The CDR3 sequence is 12 residues long. Trimming removed 3 bases at V and 3 bases at J, with 6 bases between. Looked up from germline, CDR1 is GFQATS and CDR2 is STVNSAI. The DNA read from the CDR3 is TGTGGTGCTAGCAGGGGCTATGCTGAGCAGTTC. It encodes CGASRGYAEQF. The whole CDR3 protein reads CGASRGYAEQFF.

In its sample, this clone was seen a few times. The listed genes are named as in mouse. The sequence runs out 1 residue before the end of the CDR3; the remainder is reconstructed from the germline J gene. The genes are TRBV2 and TRBJ1-2, with D tentatively TRBD1 (6 bases). Between the trimmed V and J ends, which lost 1 base and 1 base, there was a span of 7 bases. The CDR3 runs to 14 residues. The germline gives CDR1 LGHNA, CDR2 YSYQKL. The CDR3 region is CASSQVQGNSDYTF. The sequenced CDR3 bases are TGTGCCAGCAGCCAAGTACAGGGAAACTCCGACTACACC.

This clone was counted between two and nine times. All gene names here are mouse names. Read data end 1 residue before the CDR3 end; the end is taken from the germline J gene. The chain employs TRBV13-1 and TRBJ2-3; D perhaps matches TRBD1 (6 bases). The V gene lost 4 bases and the J gene lost 6 bases, with 9 bases spanning the gap. There are 12 residues in the CDR3. Germline assignment: CDR1 NSHNY and CDR2 SYGAGN. This chain's CDR3 is CASSKDSETLYF. The covered CDR3 bases are TGTGCCAGCAGTAAGGACAGTGAAACGCTGTAT.

Concerning this clone itself: Mouse gene names apply. The read is 1 residue too short to cover the CDR3 end, so that end is filled in from the germline J gene. J is TRBJ2-3 and V is TRBV19, with D possibly TRBD1 on 6 matching bases. Germline CDR1 reads FNHDT; CDR2 reads SITEND (reference sequence). Trimming pared 0 bases from V and 1 base from J, leaving 9 bases between. The CDR3 covers 15 residues. Partial CDR3 DNA: TGTGCCAGCAGTATAGGGGGACAACGTGCAGAAACGCTGTAT. This encodes CASSIGGQRAETLY. The full CDR3 reads CASSIGGQRAETLYF. Drawing the rest from reference TRBV19 and TRBJ2-3, the complete variable domain is GGIITQTPKFLIGQEGQKLTLKCQQNFNHDTMYWYRQDSGKGLRLIYYSITENDLQKGDLSEGYDASREKKSSFSLTVTSAQKNEMAVFLCASSIGGQRAETLYFGSGTRLTVL.

As concerns this clone: Gene names and germline match the mouse. The observed sequence ends 1 residue before the CDR3 terminus, with the missing tail filled in from the germline J gene. The chain recombines TRBV29 with TRBJ1-4; 10 bases fit TRBD1. CDR3 length equals 16 residues. The ends lost 0 bases at V and 7 bases at J; junction bases unmatched: 5. Germline V gene sequence: CDR1 MSHET, CDR2 SYDVDS. The CDR3 protein is CASSLSPGQGTERLFF. CDR3 bases read: TGTGCTAGCAGTTTATCTCCGGGACAGGGGACCGAAAGATTATTT.

Turning to this clone: Here the gene names and germline are mouse. Coverage ceases 1 residue before the CDR3 finishes, and the germline J gene fills in the end. The J gene is TRBJ1-4, the V gene TRBV5; possibly TRBD1 for D (5 bases). V lost 0 bases and J lost 0, with 5 bases in between. The CDR3 contains 15 residues. Germline lookup yields CDR1 LGHNA and CDR2 YNLKQL (reference sequence). The CDR3 region is CASSQEGVSNERLFF. CDR3 DNA (partial): TGTGCCAGCAGCCAAGAGGGGGTTTCCAACGAAAGATTATTT.

As to this clone: The genes and germline here are from mouse. The read terminates 1 residue ahead of where the CDR3 ends, so the germline J gene completes it. The rearrangement uses TRBV5 and TRBJ1-2, with D possibly matching TRBD1 (5 bases). The CDR3 length is 16 residues. CDR1 LGHNA and CDR2 YNLKQL come from the germline V gene (reference sequence). V was clipped by 0 bases and J by 0 bases, with 11 bases between them. The chain's CDR3 is CASSQDWGGANSDYTF. The part of the CDR3 DNA that was read is TGTGCCAGCAGCCAAGATTGGGGGGGGGCAAACTCCGACTACACC.

To note about this clone: The listed genes are named as in mouse. The CDR3 end lies 1 residue beyond the end of the read and is filled in from the germline J gene. The V call is TRBV4, the J call TRBJ1-2; the D is unclear. V was clipped by 3 bases and J by 3 bases, with 8 bases between them. This CDR3 is 13 amino acids long. In germline, CDR1 is LGHDT, CDR2 YNNKQL (reference sequence). Here the CDR3 reads CASSYGVDSDYTF. Incomplete CDR3 DNA: TGTGCCAGCAGCTACGGGGTCGACTCCGACTACACC.

On this clone itself: The genes and germline here are from mouse. The read ends 1 residue before the CDR3 terminus; that terminus is restored from the germline J gene. V and J are TRBV5 and TRBJ2-3; 11 nucleotides align to TRBD2. V lost 4 bases and J lost 3; bases outside the gene matches: 6. CDR1 is LGHNA and CDR2 is YNLKQL in the germline V gene (reference sequence). The CDR3 extends over 16 amino acids. CDR3 DNA, as far as it was read: TGTGCCAGCAGCCTCGGACTGGGGGGTTGGGCAGAAACGCTGTAT. It is translated as CASSLGLGGWAETLY. In full, the CDR3 reads CASSLGLGGWAETLYF.

About this clone: Germline and genes: mouse. With the read ending 1 residue before the CDR3 end, the germline J gene is used to fill in that end. V usage is TRBV19 and J usage is TRBJ1-6; D call uncertain. TRBJ1-6 is sorted into the ORF group, with uncertain function. This CDR3 spans 17 amino acids. The V end lost 0 bases, the J end lost 0 bases, and 10 bases lay between the germline ends. Germline V CDR1 and CDR2: FNHDT, SITEND (reference sequence). CDR3 DNA, as far as it was read: TGTGCCAGCAGTATAGACAGTTCCAATTCCTATAATTCGCCCCTCTAC. Translated, it gives CASSIDSSNSYNSPLY. The CDR3, in full, reads CASSIDSSNSYNSPLYF.

For this clone: The genes and germline here are from mouse. CDR3 bases read: TGTGCCTGGAGCGGACAAACCAACGAAAGATTATTT. This gives the protein CAWSGQTNERLF. The whole CDR3 protein is CAWSGQTNERLFF. The chain couples TRBV31 to TRBJ1-4; a possible D gene is TRBD1 (5 bases). The read terminates 1 residue ahead of where the CDR3 ends, so the germline J gene completes it. Trimming took off 3 bases at V and 3 bases at J, with 8 bases between the two ends. CDR3 length equals 13 residues. Germline V gene lookup returns CDR1 GKSSPN and CDR2 SITVG.